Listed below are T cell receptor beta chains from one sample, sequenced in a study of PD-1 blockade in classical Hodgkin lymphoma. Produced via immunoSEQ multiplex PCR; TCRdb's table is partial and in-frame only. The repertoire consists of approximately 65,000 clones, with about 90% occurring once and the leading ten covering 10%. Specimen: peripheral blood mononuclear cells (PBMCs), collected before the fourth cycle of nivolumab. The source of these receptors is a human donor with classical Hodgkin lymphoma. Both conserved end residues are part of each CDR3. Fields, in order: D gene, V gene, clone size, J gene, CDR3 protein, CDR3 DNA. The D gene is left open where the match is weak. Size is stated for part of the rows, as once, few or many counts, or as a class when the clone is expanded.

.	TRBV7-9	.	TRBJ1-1	CASSPTEMNTEAFF	TGTGCCAGCAGCCCTACGGAGATGAACACTGAAGCTTTCTTT
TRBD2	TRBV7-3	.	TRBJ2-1	CASSPSLAGDEQFF	TGTGCCAGCAGCCCATCTCTAGCGGGTGATGAGCAGTTCTTC
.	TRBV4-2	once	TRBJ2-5	CASSLRTFGETQYF	TGTGCCAGCAGCCTCCGGACTTTCGGGGAGACCCAGTACTTC
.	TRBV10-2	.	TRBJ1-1	CASSGHTGFPTEAFF	TGCGCCAGCAGTGGTCATACAGGGTTTCCTACTGAAGCTTTCTTT
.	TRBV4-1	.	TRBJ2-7	CASSQDGGELEQYF	TGCGCCAGCAGCCAAGACGGGGGAGAGTTAGAGCAGTACTTC
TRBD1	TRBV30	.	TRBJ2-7	CAWTGQGNEQYF	TGTGCCTGGACGGGACAGGGTAACGAGCAGTACTTC
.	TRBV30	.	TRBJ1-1	CAWSPLGPRRNTEAFF	TGTGCCTGGAGCCCCCTAGGCCCGCGGCGGAACACTGAAGCTTTCTTT
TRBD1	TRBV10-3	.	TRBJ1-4	CATVDRVGEKLFF	TGTGCCACAGTAGACAGGGTTGGAGAAAAACTGTTTTTT
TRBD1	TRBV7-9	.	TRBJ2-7	CASSSSTVRGTEGYEQYF	TGTGCCAGCAGCTCATCTACTGTCCGAGGGACAGAAGGCTACGAGCAGTACTTC
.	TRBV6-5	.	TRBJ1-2	CASSYDRQDGYTF	TGTGCCAGCAGTTACGACCGACAGGATGGCTACACCTTC
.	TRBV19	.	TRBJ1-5	CASKDQTNQPQHF	TGTGCCAGTAAGGACCAAACCAATCAGCCCCAGCATTTT
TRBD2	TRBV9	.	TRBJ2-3	CASSLLAGGVTDTQYF	TGTGCCAGCAGCCTTTTAGCGGGGGGCGTCACAGATACGCAGTATTTT
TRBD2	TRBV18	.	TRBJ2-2	CASSAPSGGRSTGELFF	TGTGCCAGCTCAGCTCCTAGCGGGGGGCGCAGCACCGGGGAGCTGTTTTTT
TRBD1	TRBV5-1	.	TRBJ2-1	CASSGQGHNEQFF	TGCGCCAGCAGCGGACAGGGGCACAATGAGCAGTTCTTC
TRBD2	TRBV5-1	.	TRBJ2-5	CASSSADLAGGYQETQYF	TGCGCCAGCAGCTCCGCCGACTTGGCGGGGGGTTACCAAGAGACCCAGTACTTC
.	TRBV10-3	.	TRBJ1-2	CAITGQGTGGVYGYTF	TGTGCCATCACCGGGCAGGGCACGGGAGGAGTATATGGCTACACCTTC
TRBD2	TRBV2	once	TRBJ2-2	CASSRGGTGELFF	TGTGCCAGCAGTCGGGGGGGGACCGGGGAGCTGTTTTTT
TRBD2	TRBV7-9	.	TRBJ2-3	CASSLPTAGGPDTQYF	TGTGCCAGCAGCTTGCCCACAGCGGGGGGGCCGGATACGCAGTATTTT
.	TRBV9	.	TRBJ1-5	CASSAGHANGPQHF	TGTGCCAGCAGCGCGGGACACGCCAACGGGCCCCAGCATTTT
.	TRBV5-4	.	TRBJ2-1	CASSPGGTNYNEQFF	TGTGCCAGCAGCCCGGGTGGAACTAACTACAATGAGCAGTTCTTC
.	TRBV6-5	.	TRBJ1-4	CASSYSTGGGNEKLFF	TGTGCCAGCAGTTACTCGACTGGGGGGGGGAATGAAAAACTGTTTTTT
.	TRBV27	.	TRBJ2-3	CASSFGTNLNTDTQYF	TGTGCCAGCAGTTTCGGGACAAACCTCAACACAGATACGCAGTATTTT
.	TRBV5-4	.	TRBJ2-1	CASSFGANEQFF	TGTGCCAGCAGCTTTGGTGCAAATGAGCAGTTCTTC
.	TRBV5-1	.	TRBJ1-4	CASSSTVRGAANEKLFF	TGCGCCAGCAGCTCGACCGTCCGAGGGGCCGCTAATGAAAAACTGTTTTTT
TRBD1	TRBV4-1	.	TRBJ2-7	CASSHGTGGSYEQYF	TGCGCCAGCAGCCATGGTACAGGGGGCTCCTACGAGCAGTACTTC
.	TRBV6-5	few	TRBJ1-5	CASSRALDKQPQHF	TGTGCCAGCAGTAGAGCTTTAGACAAGCAGCCCCAGCATTTT
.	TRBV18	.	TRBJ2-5	CASSPEGSGEETQYF	TGTGCCAGCTCACCAGAAGGGTCTGGTGAAGAGACCCAGTACTTC
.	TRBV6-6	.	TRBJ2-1	CASSSRGDEQFF	TGTGCCAGCAGTTCGAGGGGGGATGAGCAGTTCTTC
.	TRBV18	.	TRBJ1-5	CASSLDSSNQPQHF	TGTGCCAGCTCACTTGACAGTAGCAATCAGCCCCAGCATTTT
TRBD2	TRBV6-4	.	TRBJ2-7	CASSVSSGGTYEQYF	TGTGCCAGCAGTGTTTCTAGCGGGGGCACCTACGAGCAGTACTTC
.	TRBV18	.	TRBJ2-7	CASSPHPGQSYEQYF	TGTGCCAGCTCACCCCACCCCGGACAGAGCTACGAGCAGTACTTC
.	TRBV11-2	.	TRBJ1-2	CASSPNKGGWGYGYTF	TGTGCCAGCAGCCCAAATAAGGGGGGCTGGGGCTATGGCTACACCTTC
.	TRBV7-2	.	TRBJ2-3	CASSLGGLRTDTQYF	TGTGCCAGCAGCTTAGGAGGGCTCCGGACAGATACGCAGTATTTT
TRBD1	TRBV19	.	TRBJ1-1	CASSIDRERKGAFF	TGTGCCAGTAGTATTGACAGGGAACGAAAGGGAGCTTTCTTT
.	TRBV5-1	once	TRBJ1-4	CASSFTGTKNEKLFF	TGCGCCAGCAGCTTTACCGGGACAAAGAATGAAAAACTGTTTTTT
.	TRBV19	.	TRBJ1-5	CASSPFFWSNQPQHF	TGTGCCAGTAGCCCTTTTTTTTGGAGCAATCAGCCCCAGCATTTT
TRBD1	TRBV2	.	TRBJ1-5	CASSMDRGGNQPQHF	TGTGCCAGCAGTATGGACAGGGGAGGCAATCAGCCCCAGCATTTT
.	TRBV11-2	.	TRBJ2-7	CASSRAVWDPYEQYF	TGTGCCAGCAGCCGCGCTGTCTGGGATCCCTACGAGCAGTACTTC
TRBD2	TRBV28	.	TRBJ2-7	CASSLGTSGGAYEQYF	TGTGCCAGCAGCCTAGGGACTAGCGGGGGAGCCTACGAGCAGTACTTC
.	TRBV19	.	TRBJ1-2	CATKFGRGGYGYTF	TGTGCCACCAAGTTTGGCAGAGGGGGTTATGGCTACACCTTC
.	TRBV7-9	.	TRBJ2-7	CASSFPADRVGPYEQYF	TGTGCCAGCAGCTTCCCCGCCGATCGAGTGGGACCCTACGAGCAGTACTTC
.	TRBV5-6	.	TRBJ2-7	CASSLGRGLGEQYF	TGTGCCAGCAGCTTGGGGAGGGGGCTGGGGGAGCAGTACTTC
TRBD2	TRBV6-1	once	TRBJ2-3	CASTLAGGGGDTQYF	TGTGCCAGCACTCTAGCGGGGGGGGGCGGAGATACGCAGTATTTT
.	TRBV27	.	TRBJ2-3	CASSPPHRGGDTQYF	TGTGCCAGCAGCCCGCCGCACAGGGGGGGAGATACGCAGTATTTT
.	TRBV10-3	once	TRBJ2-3	CAISESTSSRYF	TGTGCCATCAGTGAGTCCACTAGCTCTAGGTATTTT
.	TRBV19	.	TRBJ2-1	CATSTGRHEQFF	TGTGCCACCTCCACAGGGCGCCATGAGCAGTTCTTC
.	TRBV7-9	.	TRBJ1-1	CASSLVMGGMDTEAFF	TGTGCCAGCAGCTTAGTTATGGGGGGGATGGACACTGAAGCTTTCTTT
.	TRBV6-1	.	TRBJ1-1	CASSSSQRGAEAFF	TGTGCCAGCAGTTCATCGCAGAGGGGGGCTGAAGCTTTCTTT
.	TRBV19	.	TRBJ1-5	CASSMGGPQHF	TGTGCCAGTAGTATGGGGGGGCCCCAGCATTTT
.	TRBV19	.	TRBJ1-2	CASSTQQGFYGYTF	TGTGCCAGTAGTACCCAACAGGGCTTCTATGGCTACACCTTC
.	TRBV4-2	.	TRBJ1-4	CASSQEYRVGVARDRHEKLFF	TGTGCCAGCAGCCAAGAGTACAGAGTGGGTGTTGCCCGGGACCGGCATGAAAAACTGTTTTTT
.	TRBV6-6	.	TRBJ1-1	CASSYGGTEAFF	TGTGCCAGCAGTTACGGGGGTACTGAAGCTTTCTTT
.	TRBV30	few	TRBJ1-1	CAWSTLGSGEAFF	TGTGCCTGGAGTACGTTGGGTTCGGGGGAAGCTTTCTTT
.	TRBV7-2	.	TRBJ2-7	CASSLGLAAYEQYF	TGTGCCAGCAGCTTAGGTTTGGCCGCCTACGAGCAGTACTTC
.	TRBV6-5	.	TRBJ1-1	CASSRVMNTEAFF	TGTGCCAGCAGCCGTGTCATGAACACTGAAGCTTTCTTT
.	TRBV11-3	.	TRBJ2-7	CASSLGHPSEQYF	TGTGCCAGCAGCTTAGGCCACCCTTCCGAGCAGTACTTC
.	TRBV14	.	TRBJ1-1	CASSPLRALEAFF	TGTGCCAGCAGCCCTTTACGGGCGCTTGAAGCTTTCTTT
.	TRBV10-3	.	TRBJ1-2	CAIRIYGYTF	TGTGCCATCAGGATCTATGGCTACACCTTC
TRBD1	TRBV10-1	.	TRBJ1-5	CASPYKSDRGLCFGQPQHF	TGCGCCAGCCCTTACAAGTCGGACAGGGGGCTTTGTTTCGGTCAGCCCCAGCATTTT
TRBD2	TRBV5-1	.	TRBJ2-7	CASTWTSGSYEQYF	TGCGCCAGCACCTGGACTAGCGGAAGCTACGAGCAGTACTTC